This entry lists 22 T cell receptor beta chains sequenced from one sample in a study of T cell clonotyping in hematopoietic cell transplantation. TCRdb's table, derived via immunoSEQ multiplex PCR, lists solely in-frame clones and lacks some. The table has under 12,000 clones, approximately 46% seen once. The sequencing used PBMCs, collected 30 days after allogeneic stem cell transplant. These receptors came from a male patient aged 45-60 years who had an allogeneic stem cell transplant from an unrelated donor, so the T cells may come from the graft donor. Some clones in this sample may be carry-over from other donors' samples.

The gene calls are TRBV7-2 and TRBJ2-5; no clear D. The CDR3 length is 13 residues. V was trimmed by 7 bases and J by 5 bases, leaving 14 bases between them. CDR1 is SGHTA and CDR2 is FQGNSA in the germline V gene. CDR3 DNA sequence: TGTGCCAGCAACTCCTTTAGAGCGGAGACCCAGTACTTC. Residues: CASNSFRAETQYF.

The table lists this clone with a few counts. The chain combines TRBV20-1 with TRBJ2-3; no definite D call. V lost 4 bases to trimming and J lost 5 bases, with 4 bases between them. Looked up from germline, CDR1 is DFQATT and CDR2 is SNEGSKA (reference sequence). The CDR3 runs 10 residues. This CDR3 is CSANLDTQYF. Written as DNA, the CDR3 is TGCAGTGCTAATCTAGATACGCAGTATTTT.

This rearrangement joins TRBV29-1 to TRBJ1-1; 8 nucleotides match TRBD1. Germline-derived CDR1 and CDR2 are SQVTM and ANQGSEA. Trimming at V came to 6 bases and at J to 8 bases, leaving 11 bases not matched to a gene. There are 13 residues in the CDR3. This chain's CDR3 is CSVTRQGATEAFF. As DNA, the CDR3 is TGCAGCGTGACCAGGCAGGGGGCGACCGAAGCTTTCTTT. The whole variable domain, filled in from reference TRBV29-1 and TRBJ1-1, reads SAVISQKPSRDICQRGTSLTIQCQVDSQVTMMFWYRQQPGQSLTLIATANQGSEATYESGFVIDKFPISRPNLTFSTLTVSNMSPEDSSIYLCSVTRQGATEAFFGQGTRLTVV.

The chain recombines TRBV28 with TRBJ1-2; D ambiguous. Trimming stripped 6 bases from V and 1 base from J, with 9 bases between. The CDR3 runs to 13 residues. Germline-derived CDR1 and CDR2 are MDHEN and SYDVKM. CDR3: CASSPPVNYGYTF. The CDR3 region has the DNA TGTGCCAGCAGCCCTCCGGTTAACTATGGCTACACCTTC.

This CDR3 reads CASSVGATNTEAFF. CDR3 bases: TGTGCCAGCAGTGTTGGGGCTACGAACACTGAAGCTTTCTTT. The chain is built from TRBV25-1 and TRBJ1-1, with a tentative D call TRBD1 (5 bases). V shed 4 bases and J shed 1 base, with 10 bases lying between them. The germline gives CDR1 MGHDK, CDR2 SYGVNS. This CDR3 spans 14 amino acids. The variable domain in full, completed from reference TRBV25-1 and TRBJ1-1, reads EADIYQTPRYLVIGTGKKITLECSQTMGHDKMYWYQQDPGMELHLIHYSYGVNSTEKGDLSSESTVSRIRTEHFPLTLESARPSHTSQYLCASSVGATNTEAFFGQGTRLTVV.

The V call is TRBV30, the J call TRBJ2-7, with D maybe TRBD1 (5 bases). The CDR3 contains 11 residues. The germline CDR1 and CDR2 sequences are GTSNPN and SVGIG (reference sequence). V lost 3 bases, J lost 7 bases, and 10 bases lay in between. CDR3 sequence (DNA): TGTGCCTGGAGCGACAGTCAAGAGCAGTACTTC. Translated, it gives CAWSDSQEQYF.

The CDR3 DNA reads TGTGCCAGTATAGGAGGAGTCCACAATGAGCAGTTCTTC. Translating it yields CASIGGVHNEQFF. The chain combines TRBV19 with TRBJ2-1, with TRBD2 as a possible D gene (5 bases). CDR3 length equals 13 residues. V dropped 7 bases and J dropped 5 bases, with 12 bases sitting between them. Germline lookup yields CDR1 LNHDA and CDR2 SQIVND (reference sequence).

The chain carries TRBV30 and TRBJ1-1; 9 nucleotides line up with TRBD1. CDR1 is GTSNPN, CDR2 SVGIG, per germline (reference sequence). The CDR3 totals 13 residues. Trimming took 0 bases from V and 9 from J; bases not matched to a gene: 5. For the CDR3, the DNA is TGTGCCTGGAGTGTACGACAGGGGGGGCAAGCTTTCTTT. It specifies CAWSVRQGGQAFF.

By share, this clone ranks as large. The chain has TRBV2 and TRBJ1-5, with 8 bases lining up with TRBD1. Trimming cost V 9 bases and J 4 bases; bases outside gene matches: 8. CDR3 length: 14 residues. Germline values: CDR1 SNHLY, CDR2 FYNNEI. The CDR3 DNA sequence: TGTGCCAGGGGAGGTACAGGGGGAAATCAGCCCCAGCATTTT. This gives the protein CARGGTGGNQPQHF.

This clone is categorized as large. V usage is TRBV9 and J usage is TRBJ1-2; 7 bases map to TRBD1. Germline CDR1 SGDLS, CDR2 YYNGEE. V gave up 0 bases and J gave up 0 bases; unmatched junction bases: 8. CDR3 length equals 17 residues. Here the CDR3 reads CASSVGQGIGANYGYTF. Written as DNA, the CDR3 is TGTGCCAGCAGCGTAGGACAGGGTATTGGAGCTAACTATGGCTACACCTTC.

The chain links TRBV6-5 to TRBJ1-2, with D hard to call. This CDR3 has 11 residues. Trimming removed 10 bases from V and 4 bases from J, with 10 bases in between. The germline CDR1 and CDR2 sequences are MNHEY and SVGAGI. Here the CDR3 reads CANPRLYGYTF. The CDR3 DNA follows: TGTGCCAACCCCCGTCTCTATGGCTACACCTTC.

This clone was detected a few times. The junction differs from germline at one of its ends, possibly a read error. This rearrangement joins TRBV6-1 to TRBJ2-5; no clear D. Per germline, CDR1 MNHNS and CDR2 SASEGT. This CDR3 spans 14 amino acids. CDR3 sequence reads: CASSPRRSQGTQYF. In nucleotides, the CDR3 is TGTGCCAGCAGTCCTCGGCGATCTCAAGGGACCCAGTACTTC.

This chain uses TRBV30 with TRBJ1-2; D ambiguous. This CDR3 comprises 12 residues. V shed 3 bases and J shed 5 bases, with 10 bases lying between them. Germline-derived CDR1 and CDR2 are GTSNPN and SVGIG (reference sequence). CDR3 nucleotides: TGTGCCTGGAGCCCAATACCTTATGGCTACACCTTC. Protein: CAWSPIPYGYTF.

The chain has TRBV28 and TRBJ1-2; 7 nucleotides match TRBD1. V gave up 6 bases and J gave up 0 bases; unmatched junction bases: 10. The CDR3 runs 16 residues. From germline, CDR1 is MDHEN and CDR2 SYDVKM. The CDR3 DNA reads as TGTGCCAGCAGGGAACGACAGGGAAATCCTAACTATGGCTACACCTTC. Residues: CASRERQGNPNYGYTF.

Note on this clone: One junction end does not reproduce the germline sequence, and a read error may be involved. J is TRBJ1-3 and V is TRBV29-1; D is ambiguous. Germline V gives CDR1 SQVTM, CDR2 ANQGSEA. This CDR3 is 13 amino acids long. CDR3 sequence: CSVCPENSNTTYF. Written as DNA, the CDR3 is TGCAGCGTTTGTCCAGAGAACTCGAACACCACATATTTT.

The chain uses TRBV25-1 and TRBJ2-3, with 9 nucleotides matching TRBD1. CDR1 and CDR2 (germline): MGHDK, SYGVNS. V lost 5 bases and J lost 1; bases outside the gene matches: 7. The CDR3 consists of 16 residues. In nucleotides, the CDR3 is TGTGCCAGCAGTCTCCGGGACAGGGAGCGCACAGATACGCAGTATTTT. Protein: CASSLRDRERTDTQYF. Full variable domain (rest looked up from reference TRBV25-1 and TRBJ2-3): EADIYQTPRYLVIGTGKKITLECSQTMGHDKMYWYQQDPGMELHLIHYSYGVNSTEKGDLSSESTVSRIRTEHFPLTLESARPSHTSQYLCASSLRDRERTDTQYFGPGTRLTVL.

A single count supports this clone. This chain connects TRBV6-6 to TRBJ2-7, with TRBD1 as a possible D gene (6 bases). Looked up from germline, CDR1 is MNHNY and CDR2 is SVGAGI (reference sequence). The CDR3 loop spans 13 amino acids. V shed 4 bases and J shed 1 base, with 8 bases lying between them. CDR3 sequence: CASSFDRSYEQYF. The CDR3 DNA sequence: TGTGCCAGCAGTTTCGACAGGTCCTACGAGCAGTACTTC.

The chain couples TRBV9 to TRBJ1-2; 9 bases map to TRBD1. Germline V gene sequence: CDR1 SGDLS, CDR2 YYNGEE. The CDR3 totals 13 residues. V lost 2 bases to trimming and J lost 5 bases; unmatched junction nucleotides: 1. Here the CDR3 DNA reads TGTGCCAGCAGCGTGGGACAGGGTTATGGCTACACCTTC. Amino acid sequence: CASSVGQGYGYTF.

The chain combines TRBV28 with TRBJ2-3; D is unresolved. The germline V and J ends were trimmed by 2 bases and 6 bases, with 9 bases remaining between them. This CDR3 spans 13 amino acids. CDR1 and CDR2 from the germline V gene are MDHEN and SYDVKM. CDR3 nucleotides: TGTGCCAGCAGTTTAGGCAGCTCCGATACGCAGTATTTT. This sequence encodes CASSLGSSDTQYF.

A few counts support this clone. CDR3 DNA: TGCGCCAGCAGCCAAGTCACAGGGATCGGACAGCCCCAGCATTTT. Translation gives CASSQVTGIGQPQHF. The chain recombines TRBV4-3 with TRBJ1-5; TRBD1 is a possible D gene (6 bases). The V gene's germline CDR1 is LGHNA and CDR2 YSLEER. The V gene lost 1 base and the J gene lost 7 bases, with 14 bases spanning the gap. The CDR3 length is 15 residues.

DNA for the CDR3: TGTGCCAGCAGTGAGGGGATGGGAGAAAAACTGTTTTTT. Translating gives CASSEGMGEKLFF. The chain carries TRBV25-1 and TRBJ1-4; unclear D gene. CDR1 is MGHDK, CDR2 SYGVNS, per germline. Trimming stripped 3 bases from V and 8 bases from J, with 10 bases between. The CDR3 has 13 amino acids.

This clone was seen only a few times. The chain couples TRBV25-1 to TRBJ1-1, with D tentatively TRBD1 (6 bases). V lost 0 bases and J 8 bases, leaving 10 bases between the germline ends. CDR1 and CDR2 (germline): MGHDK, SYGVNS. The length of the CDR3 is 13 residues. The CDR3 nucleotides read TGTGCCAGCAGTGAATATCGAGGGGGGGAAGCTTTCTTT. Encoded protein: CASSEYRGGEAFF.